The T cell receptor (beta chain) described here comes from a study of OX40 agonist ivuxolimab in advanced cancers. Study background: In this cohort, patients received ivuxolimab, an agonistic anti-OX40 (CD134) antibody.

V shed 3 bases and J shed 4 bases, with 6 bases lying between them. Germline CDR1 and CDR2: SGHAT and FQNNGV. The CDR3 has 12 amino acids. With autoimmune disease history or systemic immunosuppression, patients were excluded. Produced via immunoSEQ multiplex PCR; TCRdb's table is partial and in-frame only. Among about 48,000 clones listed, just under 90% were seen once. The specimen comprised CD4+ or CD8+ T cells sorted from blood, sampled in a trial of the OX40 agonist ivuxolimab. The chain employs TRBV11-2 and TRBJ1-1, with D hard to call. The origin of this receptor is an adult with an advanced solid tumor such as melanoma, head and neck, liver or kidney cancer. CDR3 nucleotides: TGTGCCAGCAGCTTGGAGGCCACTGAAGCTTTCTTT. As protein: CASSLEATEAFF.